This T cell receptor beta chain was documented in a study of T cells after yellow fever vaccination. Looked up from germline, CDR1 is LGHDT and CDR2 is YNNKEL (reference sequence). CDR3 size: 20 residues. Trimming left V 1 base short and J 3 bases short, with 26 bases between. General study results and limits: Clonotype sharing between CD4 and CD8 compartments was small.

As for this clonotype: The target antigen is unknown.

Template-switching 5'RACE yielded the TCR cDNA; a universal primer site and UMIs were added in the process. TCRdb re-derived calls from the 5' RACE reads in MiXCR, one entry per CDR3 protein. The repertoire holds hundreds of thousands of distinct CDR3 sequences, with around 13% as singletons. The V and J genes are TRBV3-1 and TRBJ2-3; maybe TRBD1 (6 bases). The sequence derives from a man between 18 and 35 years old who received the YFV17D yellow fever vaccine. The sequences come from CD4+ T cells sorted from PBMCs, collected 15 days after the yellow fever booster vaccination. The CDR3 DNA is TGTGCCAGCAGCCAAGGGGCCCCTTTCGAAAACAGGGCGCCAACAGATACGCAGTATTTT. It specifies CASSQGAPFENRAPTDTQYF.